A selection of T cell receptor beta chains follows, all from one sample in a study of shared clonotypes between healthy human individuals. Sequencing was performed with immunoSEQ multiplex PCR; in TCRdb, only in-frame clones are kept and a portion is missing. The sample consists of about 490,000 clones, less than 80% of them appearing once. Specimen: PBMCs. Receptors originate from a middle-aged woman in good health. Some clones in this sample may be carry-over from other donors' samples. Each CDR3 is given without its conserved first and last residue.

v_call: TRBV28; cdr3_aa: ATKGPVNEQF
v_call: TRBV19; cdr3_aa: ASSIRGTSFLSEQY
v_call: TRBV20-1; cdr3_aa: SAPGGETQY
v_call: TRBV7-7; cdr3_aa: ASSLGGTSGRETQY
v_call: TRBV7-9; cdr3_aa: ASIWTANTEAF
v_call: TRBV4-1; cdr3_aa: ASSRFEISPLH
v_call: TRBV13; cdr3_aa: ASSLWPPDNEQF
v_call: TRBV18; cdr3_aa: ASSPRTSGNTGELF
v_call: TRBV6-6; cdr3_aa: ASGGAYEQY
v_call: TRBV18; cdr3_aa: ASSPLRGPGNHQPQH
v_call: TRBV18; cdr3_aa: ASSPPKGQSTEAF
v_call: TRBV29-1; cdr3_aa: SVESSGRMANEQF
v_call: TRBV7-9; cdr3_aa: ASSLALTAGNGYT
v_call: TRBV4-2; cdr3_aa: ASSDRDGDRGYT
v_call: TRBV29-1; cdr3_aa: SVGTGKYGYT
v_call: TRBV9; cdr3_aa: ASSVVSSGASVLT
v_call: TRBV27; cdr3_aa: ASSLSILVATEAF
v_call: TRBV5-1; cdr3_aa: ASSSTANTGELF
v_call: TRBV27; cdr3_aa: ASSSRTGRGLSNQPQH
v_call: TRBV29-1; cdr3_aa: SVDGGISGANVLT
v_call: TRBV7-3; cdr3_aa: ASSLSGREKLF
v_call: TRBV5-1; cdr3_aa: ASSLLAGTGELF
v_call: TRBV2; cdr3_aa: ASSVEGGYSSTDTQY
v_call: TRBV30; cdr3_aa: AWSVRSNQPQH
v_call: TRBV7-2; cdr3_aa: ASSSDRGYTGELF
v_call: TRBV18; cdr3_aa: ASSPNVGGRLYNEQF
v_call: TRBV5-1; cdr3_aa: ASSQGDLDSPLH
v_call: TRBV6-6; cdr3_aa: ASSIGQGRTGELF
v_call: TRBV29-1; cdr3_aa: SVQGPYGREQY
v_call: TRBV28; cdr3_aa: ASNHNSGVNTGELF
v_call: TRBV15; cdr3_aa: ATSRVAGLAF
v_call: TRBV5-1; cdr3_aa: ASSSSTGREQY
v_call: TRBV6-6; cdr3_aa: ASSGVAYEQY
v_call: TRBV5-1; cdr3_aa: ASSLGGGQYEQY
v_call: TRBV5-5; cdr3_aa: ASSLAGTAPYEQY
v_call: TRBV10-3; cdr3_aa: AIQTGSNEQY
v_call: TRBV15; cdr3_aa: ATSISGWTEAF
v_call: TRBV15; cdr3_aa: ATNSWRGGEQF
v_call: TRBV9; cdr3_aa: ASSPQGVVAF
v_call: TRBV14; cdr3_aa: ASSHTTYRGNTDTQY
v_call: TRBV5-1; cdr3_aa: ASKRAGGSETQY
v_call: TRBV4-1; cdr3_aa: ASSFSGRSF
v_call: TRBV27; cdr3_aa: ASSLTRGQETQY
v_call: TRBV27; cdr3_aa: ASSRIGPNQPQH
v_call: TRBV28; cdr3_aa: ASSLLDLGASPLH
v_call: TRBV10-3; cdr3_aa: AISTGERETQY
v_call: TRBV9; cdr3_aa: ASSAWTGWSLSNQPQH
v_call: TRBV28; cdr3_aa: ASSSSGRGETQY